This T cell receptor beta chain was recovered during a study of esophageal squamous cell carcinoma under preoperative chemotherapy (dated by TCRdb to 2017 to 2018). With respect to the entire study: Both tumor-infiltrating lymphocytes and peripheral blood T cells had their TCR repertoires profiled in the study. Roughly five patients with primary esophageal squamous cell carcinoma were included in the cohort. Repertoires were compared between samples taken before and after paclitaxel-nedaplatin therapy. The effects of paclitaxel-nedaplatin chemotherapy on T-cell receptor repertoires in patients with esophageal squamous cell carcinoma were assessed. Beyond this particular receptor, the publication reports: TCR diversity increased significantly in peripheral T cells after chemotherapy, but not in tumor-infiltrating lymphocytes. Clonotype frequencies shifted immediately and substantially under paclitaxel-nedaplatin therapy, and abundant clones were more likely to contract than to amplify. Rather than arising solely from local clonal changes, post-treatment tumor-infiltrating lymphocytes appeared to come partly from peripheral T cells that migrated into the tumor. The analysis included only a handful of patients with esophageal squamous cell carcinoma, making the cohort small.

Comment on this clonotype: Its antigen target is currently unknown. The record has no base qualities; no much larger clone is one base away.

V loses 0 bases at its end and J loses 3 bases; junction bases beyond the gene matches: 7. The CDR3 sequence holds 16 residues, the cysteine and phenylalanine included. The read is trimmed to its CDR3 DNA, 48 bases read in frame from base 1. In the germline V gene, CDR1 corresponds to SGHTA and CDR2 to FQGTGA. Library method: PCR. TCRdb records HiSeq X Ten as the sequencer. High-throughput sequencing was used to characterize TCR repertoires. TCRdb itself trimmed the public reads at Q25 with fastp, ran MiXCR and retained productive beta chains. CDR3 protein duplicates are merged, each entry listing the most common genes and DNA. The sample profile shows around 30,000 distinct CDR3 sequences; around 49% of them were found once. The top ten clones comprise 23% of the sample. Read against the paper, the sample's time point label means: after preoperative PTX-NDP chemotherapy. Patients received paclitaxel-nedaplatin as preoperative chemotherapy before surgery.

The source of this sequence is a human donor with esophageal squamous cell carcinoma. The donor label of this sample is uncertain. The chain couples TRBV7-3 to TRBJ2-7, with 8 junctional bases fitting TRBD1. The specimen was collected from a patient given preoperative chemotherapy. The base sequence is TGTGCCAGCAGCTTAACAGGACAGGGTTCTTTCTACGAGCAGTACTTC. Its amino acids are CASSLTGQGSFYEQYF.